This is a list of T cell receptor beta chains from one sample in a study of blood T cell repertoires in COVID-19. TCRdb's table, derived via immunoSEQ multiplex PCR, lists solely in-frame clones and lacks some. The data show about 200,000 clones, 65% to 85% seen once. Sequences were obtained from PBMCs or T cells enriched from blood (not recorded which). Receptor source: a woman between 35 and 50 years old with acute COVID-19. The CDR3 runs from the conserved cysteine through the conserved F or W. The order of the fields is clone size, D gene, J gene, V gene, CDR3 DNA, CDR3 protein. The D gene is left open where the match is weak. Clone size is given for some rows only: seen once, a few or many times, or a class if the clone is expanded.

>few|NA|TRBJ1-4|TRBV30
TGTGCCTGGAGTGTAGGGAGCGGAGCAACTAATGAAAAACTGTTTTTT
CAWSVGSGATNEKLFF
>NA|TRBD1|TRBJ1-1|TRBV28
TGTGCCAGCAGTGCCCACAGGGGTAACACTGAAGCTTTCTTT
CASSAHRGNTEAFF
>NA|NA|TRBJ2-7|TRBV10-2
TGCGCCAGCAGTGGTGGGACAAGGCCCTACGAGCAGTACTTC
CASSGGTRPYEQYF
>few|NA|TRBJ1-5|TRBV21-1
TGTGCCAGCAGCAAACGAAGACTCCCTCGGGACAGGTGTTATAGCAATCAGCCCCAGCATTTT
CASSKRRLPRDRCYSNQPQHF
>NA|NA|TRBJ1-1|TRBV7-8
TGTGCCAGCAGCCATGGGAGGGTGCGGAGGAACACTGAAGCTTTCTTT
CASSHGRVRRNTEAFF
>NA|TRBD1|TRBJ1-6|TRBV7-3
TGTGCCAGCAGCTTAGGGGACAGGGGGCTAGCTTCACCCCTCCACTTT
CASSLGDRGLASPLHF
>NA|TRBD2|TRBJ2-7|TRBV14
TGTGCCAGCAGCCAAGATTGGCGGGGGGCGCAGAGGGGCGAGCAGTACTTC
CASSQDWRGAQRGEQYF
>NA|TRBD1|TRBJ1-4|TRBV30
TGTGCCTGGAGCGCGGACAGGGGGCGGGAAAAACTGTTTTTT
CAWSADRGREKLFF
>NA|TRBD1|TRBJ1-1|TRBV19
TGTGCCAGTTCCCGTCAGGGGGCGGGAAACACTGAAGCTTTCTTT
CASSRQGAGNTEAFF
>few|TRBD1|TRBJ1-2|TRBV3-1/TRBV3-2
TGTGCCAGCAGCCAAGGACAGGGGGCCTATGGCTACACCTTC
CASSQGQGAYGYTF
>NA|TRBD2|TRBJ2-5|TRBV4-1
TGCGCCAGCAGTCCGAGGGGTAGCGGGAGAGAAGAGACCCAGTACTTC
CASSPRGSGREETQYF
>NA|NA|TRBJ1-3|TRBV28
TGTGCCAGCAGTTTCGGTTCTGGAAACACCATATATTTT
CASSFGSGNTIYF
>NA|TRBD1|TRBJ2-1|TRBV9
TGTGCCAGCAGCGTTTTACAGGGGTCCTACAATGAGCAGTTCTTC
CASSVLQGSYNEQFF
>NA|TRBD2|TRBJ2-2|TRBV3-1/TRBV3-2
TGTGCCAGCAGCTCCAGACTAGCGCTAGGCACCGGGGAGCTGTTTTTT
CASSSRLALGTGELFF
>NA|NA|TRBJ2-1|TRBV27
TGTGCCAGTCAGATAGGGGGTTCCAGCAATGAGCAGTTCTTC
CASQIGGSSNEQFF
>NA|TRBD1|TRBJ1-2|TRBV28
TGTGCCAGCAGTTTATCCGGACAGGGGGTGGATGGCTACACCTTC
CASSLSGQGVDGYTF
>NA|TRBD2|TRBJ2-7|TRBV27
TGTGCCAGCAGTTTATCGGCGCTGGGGGCGGGGGGCTACGAGCAGTACTTC
CASSLSALGAGGYEQYF
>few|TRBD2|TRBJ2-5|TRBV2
TGTGCCAGCAGTGAGTCTAGCGGTCAAGAGACCCAGTACTTC
CASSESSGQETQYF
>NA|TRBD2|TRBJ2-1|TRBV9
TGTGCCAGCAGCGTAGATAGGACTAGCGGGGGGGCAAGACCCACCTACAATGAGCAGTTCTTC
CASSVDRTSGGARPTYNEQFF
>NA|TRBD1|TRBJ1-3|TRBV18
TGTGCCAGCTCACCAAGCGACAGGGTGTCAGGAAACACCATATATTTT
CASSPSDRVSGNTIYF
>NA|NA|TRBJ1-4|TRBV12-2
TGTGCAAGTCGCTCGGGCCCAGGGACAGGTCTTGAAAAACTGTTTTTT
CASRSGPGTGLEKLFF
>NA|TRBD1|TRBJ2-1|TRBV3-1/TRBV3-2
TGTGCCAGCAGCACGGACAGGGGGCAAGGGAATGAGCAGTTCTTC
CASSTDRGQGNEQFF
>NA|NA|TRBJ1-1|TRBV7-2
TGTGCCAGCAGCCCGGTTGGGCAGGTGAACACTGAAGCTTTCTTT
CASSPVGQVNTEAFF
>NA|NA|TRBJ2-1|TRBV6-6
TGTGCCAGCAGTTACTCAACGGGGGTGACCTACAATGAGCAGTTCTTC
CASSYSTGVTYNEQFF
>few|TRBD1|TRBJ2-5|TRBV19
TGTGCCAGCCGTGAGACAGGGGCGGCAGAGACCCAGTACTTC
CASRETGAAETQYF
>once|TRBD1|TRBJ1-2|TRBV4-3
TGCGCCAGCAGCCCCTCGAGGACAGGGCGAAGTAACTATGGCTACACCTTC
CASSPSRTGRSNYGYTF
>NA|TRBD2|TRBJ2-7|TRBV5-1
TGCGCCAGCAGCCGCGGGAGGGGGTTACACGAGCAGTACTTC
CASSRGRGLHEQYF
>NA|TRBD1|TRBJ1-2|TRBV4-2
TGTGCCAGCAGCGTAGCACAGGGGGCATACGACTATGGCTACACCTTC
CASSVAQGAYDYGYTF
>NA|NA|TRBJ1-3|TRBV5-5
TGTGCCAGCAGCTTTGGAGGACGGAACTCTGGAAACACCATATATTTT
CASSFGGRNSGNTIYF
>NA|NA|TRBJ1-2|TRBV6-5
TGTGCCAGCAGTTACTCAGGCGGAGACTATGGCTACACCTTC
CASSYSGGDYGYTF
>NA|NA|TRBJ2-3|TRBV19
TGTGCCAGTAGTCGCCTAGCGCAGGGCACAGATACGCAGTATTTT
CASSRLAQGTDTQYF
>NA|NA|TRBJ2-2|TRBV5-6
TGTGCCAGCAGCGCCGTTGGGGGGGCCACCGGGGAGCTGTTTTTT
CASSAVGGATGELFF
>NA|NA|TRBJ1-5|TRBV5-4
TGTGCCAGCAGCTTGGGGGGCCGGAGCAATCAGCCCCAGCATTTT
CASSLGGRSNQPQHF
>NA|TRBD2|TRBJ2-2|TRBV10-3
TGTGCCATCAGTGAGTCACAGCGGGAGAACACCGGGGAGCTGTTTTTT
CAISESQRENTGELFF
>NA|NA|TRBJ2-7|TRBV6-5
TGTGCCAGCAGTTACTCGATGGACAGCTACGAGCAGTACTTC
CASSYSMDSYEQYF
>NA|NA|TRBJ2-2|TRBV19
TGTGCCAGTAGTATAACAGGAACCTTCACCGGGGAGCTGTTTTTT
CASSITGTFTGELFF
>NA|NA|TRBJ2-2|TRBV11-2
TGTGCCAGCAGCTTAGGGAGGGGGGGGACCGGGGAGCTGTTTTTT
CASSLGRGGTGELFF
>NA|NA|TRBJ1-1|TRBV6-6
TGTGCCAGCAGTCCCCGGGGTAAGGGCCGCATGAACACTGAAGCTTTCTTT
CASSPRGKGRMNTEAFF
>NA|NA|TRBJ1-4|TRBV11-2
TGTGCCAGCAGCTTGGGCGGGGGAGAGAAACTGTTTTTT
CASSLGGGEKLFF
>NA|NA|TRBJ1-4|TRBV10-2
TGCGCCAGCAGCGAAGTACCTGGGCGTGAAAAACTGTTTTTT
CASSEVPGREKLFF
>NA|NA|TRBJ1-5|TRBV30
TGTGCCTGGAGCAAAACAGGTAGTCAGCCCCAGCATTTT
CAWSKTGSQPQHF
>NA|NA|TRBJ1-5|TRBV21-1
TGTGCCAGCAGCAGAGGGACAGGGGGCCATAAAGTCGATCAGCCCCAGCATTTT
CASSRGTGGHKVDQPQHF
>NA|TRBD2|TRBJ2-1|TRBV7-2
TGTGCCAGCAGCTTAAGATGGGGGGGACGGTACAATGAGCAGTTCTTC
CASSLRWGGRYNEQFF
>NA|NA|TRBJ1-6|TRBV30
TGTGCCTGGAGTCCTGGCGGCCAGGGGAATTCACCCCTCCACTTT
CAWSPGGQGNSPLHF